This T cell receptor (beta chain) was recovered during a study of T cell repertoires in cytomegalovirus infection. TCRdb analysed the reads with MiXCR anew, one entry per CDR3 protein. The table lists approximately 500,000 distinct CDR3 sequences, approximately 17% of them singletons. This clonotype was detected ten times or more. CDR1 SGHVS and CDR2 FQNEAQ come from the germline V gene. The trim removed 2 bases at V and 3 bases at J, leaving 3 bases unmatched. This CDR3 is built from 16 residues. Material for sequencing was CD8+ T cells from PBMCs. The chain joins TRBV7-8 to TRBJ2-3; 12 bases are a match to TRBD2. The receptor comes from a human donor in good health (CMV status not recorded). Some clones in this sample may be carry-over from other donors' samples. CDR3 sequence (DNA): TGTGCCAGCAGCTTAATGACTAGCGGGAGAACAGATACGCAGTATTTT. It is translated as CASSLMTSGRTDTQYF.